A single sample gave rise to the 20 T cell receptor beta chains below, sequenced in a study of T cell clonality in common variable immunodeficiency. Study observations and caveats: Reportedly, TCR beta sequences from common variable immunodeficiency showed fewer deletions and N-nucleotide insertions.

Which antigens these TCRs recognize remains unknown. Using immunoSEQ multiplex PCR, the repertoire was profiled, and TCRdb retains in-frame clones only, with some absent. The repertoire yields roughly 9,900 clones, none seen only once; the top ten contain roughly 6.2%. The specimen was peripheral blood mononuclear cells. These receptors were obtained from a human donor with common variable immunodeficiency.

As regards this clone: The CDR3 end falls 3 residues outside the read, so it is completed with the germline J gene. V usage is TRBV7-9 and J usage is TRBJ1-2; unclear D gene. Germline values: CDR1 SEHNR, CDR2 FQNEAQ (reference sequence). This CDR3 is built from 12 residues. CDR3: CASRGDIGGYTF. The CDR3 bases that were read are TGTGCCAGCAGAGGAGACATAGGGGGC.

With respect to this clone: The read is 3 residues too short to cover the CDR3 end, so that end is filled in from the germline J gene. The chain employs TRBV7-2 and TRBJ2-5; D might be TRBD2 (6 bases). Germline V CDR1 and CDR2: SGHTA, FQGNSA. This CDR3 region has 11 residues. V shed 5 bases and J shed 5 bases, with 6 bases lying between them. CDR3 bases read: TGTGCCAGCAGCCGGGGGGAGACC. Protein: CASSRGET. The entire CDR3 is CASSRGETQYF. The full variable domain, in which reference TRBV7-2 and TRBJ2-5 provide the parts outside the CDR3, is GAGVSQSPSNKVTEKGKDVELRCDPISGHTALYWYRQSLGQGLEFLIYFQGNSAPDKSGLPSDRFSAERTGGSVSTLTIQRTQQEDSAVYLCASSRGETQYFGPGTRLLVL.

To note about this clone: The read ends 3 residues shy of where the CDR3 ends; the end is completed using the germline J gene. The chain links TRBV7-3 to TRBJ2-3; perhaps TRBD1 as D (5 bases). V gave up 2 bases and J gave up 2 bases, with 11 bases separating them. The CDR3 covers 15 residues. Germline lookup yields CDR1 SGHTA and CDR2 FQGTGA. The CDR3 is CASSLQGRTTDTQYF. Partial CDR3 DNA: TGTGCCAGCAGCTTACAGGGTCGGACCACAGATACG.

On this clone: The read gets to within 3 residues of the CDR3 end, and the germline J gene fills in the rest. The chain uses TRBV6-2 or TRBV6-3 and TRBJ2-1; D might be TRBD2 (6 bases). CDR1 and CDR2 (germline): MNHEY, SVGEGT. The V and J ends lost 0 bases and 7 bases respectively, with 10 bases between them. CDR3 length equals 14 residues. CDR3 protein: CASSYSMGLNEQFF. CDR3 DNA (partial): TGTGCCAGCAGTTACTCGATGGGACTGAATGAG.

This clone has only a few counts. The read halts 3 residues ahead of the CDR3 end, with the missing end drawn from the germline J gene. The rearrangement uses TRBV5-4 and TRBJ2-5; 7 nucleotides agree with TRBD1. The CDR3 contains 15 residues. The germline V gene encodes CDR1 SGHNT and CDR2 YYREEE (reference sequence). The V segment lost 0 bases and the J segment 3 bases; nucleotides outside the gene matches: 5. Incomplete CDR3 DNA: TGTGCCAGCAGCTTGGTAACAGGGGCGGAAGAGACC. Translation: CASSLVTGAEET. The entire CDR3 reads CASSLVTGAEETQYF.

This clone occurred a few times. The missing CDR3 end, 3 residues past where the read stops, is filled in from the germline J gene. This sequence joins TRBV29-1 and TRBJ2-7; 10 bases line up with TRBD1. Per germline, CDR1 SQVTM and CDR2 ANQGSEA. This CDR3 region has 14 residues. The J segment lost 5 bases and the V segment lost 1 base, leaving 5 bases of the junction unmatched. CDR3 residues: CSVEGGTGANEQYF. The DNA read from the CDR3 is TGCAGCGTTGAAGGGGGGACAGGGGCCAACGAG.

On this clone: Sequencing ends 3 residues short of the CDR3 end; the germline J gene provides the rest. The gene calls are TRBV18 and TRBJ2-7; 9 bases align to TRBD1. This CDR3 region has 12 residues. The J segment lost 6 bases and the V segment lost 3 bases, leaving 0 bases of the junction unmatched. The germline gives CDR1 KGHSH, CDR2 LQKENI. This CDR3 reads CASSPDRGEQYF. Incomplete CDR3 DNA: TGTGCCAGCTCACCGGACAGGGGCGAG.

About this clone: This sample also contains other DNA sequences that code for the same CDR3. The CDR3 loop reads CASALAGSLYEQYF. Incomplete CDR3 DNA: TGTGCCAGCGCGTTAGCGGGAAGCCTTTACGAG. The J gene is TRBJ2-7, the V gene TRBV18, with 8 bases that match TRBD2. The read halts 3 residues ahead of the CDR3 end, with the missing end drawn from the germline J gene. The germline CDR1 and CDR2 sequences are KGHSH and LQKENI. The CDR3 extends over 14 amino acids. Germline trimming cut 8 bases from V and 4 bases from J; bases unmatched to any gene: 10.

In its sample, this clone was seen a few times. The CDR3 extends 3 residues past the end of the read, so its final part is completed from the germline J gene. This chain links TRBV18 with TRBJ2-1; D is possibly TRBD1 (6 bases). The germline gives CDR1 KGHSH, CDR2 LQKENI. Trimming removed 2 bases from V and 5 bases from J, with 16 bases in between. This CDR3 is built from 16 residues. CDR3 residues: CASSPFGTGRHNEQFF. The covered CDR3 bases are TGTGCCAGCTCACCATTCGGTACAGGGCGGCACAATGAG.

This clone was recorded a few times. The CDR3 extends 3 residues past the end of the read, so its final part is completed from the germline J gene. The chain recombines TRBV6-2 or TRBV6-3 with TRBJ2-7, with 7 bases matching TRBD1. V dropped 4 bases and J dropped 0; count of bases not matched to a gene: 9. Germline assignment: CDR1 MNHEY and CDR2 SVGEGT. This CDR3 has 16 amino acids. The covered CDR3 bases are TGTGCCAGCAGTTCCGCTCTACAGGGGAACTCCTACGAG. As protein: CASSSALQGNSYE. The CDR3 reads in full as CASSSALQGNSYEQYF.

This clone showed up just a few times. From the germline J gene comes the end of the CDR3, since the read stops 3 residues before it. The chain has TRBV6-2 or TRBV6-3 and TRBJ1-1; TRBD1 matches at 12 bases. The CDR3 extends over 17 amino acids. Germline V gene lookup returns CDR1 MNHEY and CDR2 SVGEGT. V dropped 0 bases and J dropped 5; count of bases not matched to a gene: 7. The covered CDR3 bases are TGTGCCAGCAGTTACTCGAGGGACAGGGGGCATGGAACTGAA. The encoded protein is CASSYSRDRGHGTE. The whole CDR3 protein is CASSYSRDRGHGTEAFF.

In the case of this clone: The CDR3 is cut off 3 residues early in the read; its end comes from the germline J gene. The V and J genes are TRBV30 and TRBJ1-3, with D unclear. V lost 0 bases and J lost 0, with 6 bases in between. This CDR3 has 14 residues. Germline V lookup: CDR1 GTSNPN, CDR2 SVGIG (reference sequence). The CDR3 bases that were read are TGTGCCTGGAGTGTAGGCTCCTCTGGAAACACC. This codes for CAWSVGSSGNT. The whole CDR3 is CAWSVGSSGNTIYF.

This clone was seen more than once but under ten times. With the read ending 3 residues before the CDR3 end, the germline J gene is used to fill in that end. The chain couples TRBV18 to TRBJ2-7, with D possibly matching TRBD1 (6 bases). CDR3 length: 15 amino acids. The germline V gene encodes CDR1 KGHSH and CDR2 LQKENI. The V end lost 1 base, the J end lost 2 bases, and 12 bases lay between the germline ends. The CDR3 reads CASSPQGVPPYEQYF. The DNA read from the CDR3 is TGTGCCAGCTCACCACAGGGGGTTCCCCCCTACGAG.

The CDR3: CASSPKTGNGYTF. The covered CDR3 bases are TGTGCCAGCTCACCAAAGACAGGGAATGGC. The chain joins TRBV18 to TRBJ1-2; TRBD1 agrees at 7 bases. The CDR3 is cut off 3 residues early in the read; its end comes from the germline J gene. CDR1 and CDR2 (germline): KGHSH, LQKENI. The CDR3 covers 13 residues. V lost 2 bases, J lost 6 bases, and 3 bases stayed unmatched.

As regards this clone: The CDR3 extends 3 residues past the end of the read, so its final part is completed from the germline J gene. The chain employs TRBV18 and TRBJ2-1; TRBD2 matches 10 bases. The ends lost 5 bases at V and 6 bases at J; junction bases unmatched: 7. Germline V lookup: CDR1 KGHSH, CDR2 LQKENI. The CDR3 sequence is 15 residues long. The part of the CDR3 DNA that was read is TGTGCCAGCTCATTTTCTAGCGGGAGTGGCAATGAG. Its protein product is CASSFSSGSGNE. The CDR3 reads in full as CASSFSSGSGNEQFF.

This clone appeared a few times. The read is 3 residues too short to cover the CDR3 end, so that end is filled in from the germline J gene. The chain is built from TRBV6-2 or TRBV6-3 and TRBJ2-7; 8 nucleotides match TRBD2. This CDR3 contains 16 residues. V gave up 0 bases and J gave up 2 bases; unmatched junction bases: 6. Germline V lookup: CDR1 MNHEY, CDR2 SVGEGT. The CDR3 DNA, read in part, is TGTGCCAGCAGTTACTCGATCACTAGCGGAACCTACGAG. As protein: CASSYSITSGTYE. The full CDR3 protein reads CASSYSITSGTYEQYF.

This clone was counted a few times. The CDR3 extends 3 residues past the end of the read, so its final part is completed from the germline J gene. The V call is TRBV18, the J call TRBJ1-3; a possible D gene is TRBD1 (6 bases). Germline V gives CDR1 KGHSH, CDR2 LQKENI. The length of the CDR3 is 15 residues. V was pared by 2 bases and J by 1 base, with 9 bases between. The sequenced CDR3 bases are TGTGCCAGCTCACCATCAGGGGAATCTGGAAACACC. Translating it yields CASSPSGESGNT. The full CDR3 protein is CASSPSGESGNTIYF.

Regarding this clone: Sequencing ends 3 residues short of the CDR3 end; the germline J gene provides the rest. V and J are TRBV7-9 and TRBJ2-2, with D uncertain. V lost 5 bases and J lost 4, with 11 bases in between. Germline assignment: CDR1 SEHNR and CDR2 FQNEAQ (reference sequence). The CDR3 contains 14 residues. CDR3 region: CASSKYTVTGELFF. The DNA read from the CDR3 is TGTGCCAGCAGCAAGTACACAGTCACCGGGGAG.

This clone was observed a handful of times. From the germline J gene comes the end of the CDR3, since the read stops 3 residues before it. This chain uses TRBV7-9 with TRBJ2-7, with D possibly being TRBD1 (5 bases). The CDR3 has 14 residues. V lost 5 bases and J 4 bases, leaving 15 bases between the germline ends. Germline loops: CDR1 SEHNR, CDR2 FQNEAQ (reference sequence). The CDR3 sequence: CASSVAGKTYEQYF. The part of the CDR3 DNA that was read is TGTGCCAGCAGCGTGGCAGGGAAGACTTACGAG.

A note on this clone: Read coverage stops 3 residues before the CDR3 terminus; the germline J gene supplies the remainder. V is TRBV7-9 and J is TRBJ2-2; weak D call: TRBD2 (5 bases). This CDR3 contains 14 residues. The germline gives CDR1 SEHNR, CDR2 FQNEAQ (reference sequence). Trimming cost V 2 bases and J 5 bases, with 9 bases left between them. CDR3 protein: CASSLTRGTGELFF. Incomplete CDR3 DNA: TGTGCCAGCAGCTTAACTCGGGGAACCGGGGAG.